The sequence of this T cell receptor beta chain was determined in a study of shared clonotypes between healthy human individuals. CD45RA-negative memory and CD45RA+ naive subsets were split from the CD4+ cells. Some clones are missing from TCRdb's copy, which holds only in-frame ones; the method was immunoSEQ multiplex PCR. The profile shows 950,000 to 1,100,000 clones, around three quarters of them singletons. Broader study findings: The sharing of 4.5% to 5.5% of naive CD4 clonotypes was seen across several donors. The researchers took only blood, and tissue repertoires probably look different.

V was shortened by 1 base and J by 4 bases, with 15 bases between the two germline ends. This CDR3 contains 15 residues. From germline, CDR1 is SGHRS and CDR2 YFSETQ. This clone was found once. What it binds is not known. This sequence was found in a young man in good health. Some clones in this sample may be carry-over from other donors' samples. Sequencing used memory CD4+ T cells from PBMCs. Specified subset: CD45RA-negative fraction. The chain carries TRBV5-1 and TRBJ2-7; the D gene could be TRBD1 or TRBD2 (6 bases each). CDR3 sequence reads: CASSLNWGAIYEQYF. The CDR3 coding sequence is TGCGCCAGCAGCTTGAATTGGGGGGCGATTTACGAGCAGTACTTC. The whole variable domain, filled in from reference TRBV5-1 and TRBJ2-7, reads KAGVTQTPRYLIKTRGQQVTLSCSPISGHRSVSWYQQTPGQGLQFLFEYFSETQRNKGNFPGRFSGRQFSNSRSEMNVSTLELGDSALYLCASSLNWGAIYEQYFGPGTRLTVT.